This T cell receptor beta chain was sequenced during a study of post-analysis software for immune sequencing data. Background on the study: Patients with relapsing-remitting, secondary progressive and progressive-relapsing multiple sclerosis courses were all represented.

V was trimmed by 4 bases and J by 0 bases, leaving 13 bases between them. This CDR3 has 16 residues. The germline V gene has CDR1 LGHNA and CDR2 YNFKEQ. TCR beta cDNA libraries had unique molecular identifiers. The authors obtained roughly 500,000 cDNA molecules from about 0.94 to 9.7 million T cells. MiXCR, applied by TCRdb to the PCR reads, yields one record per CDR3 protein. The sample yields 250,000 to 300,000 distinct CDR3 sequences, 36% seen once. This clonotype appeared many times. Its cognate antigen is unknown. General study findings and limits: Controls significantly exceeded multiple sclerosis patients in normalized Chao1 diversity. Five TRBV segments appeared more often in patients than in controls, and TRBV5-6, TRBV5-1 and TRBV20-1 were among these. Strong co-clustering by F measure was seen for same-batch samples.

The rearrangement uses TRBV4-2 and TRBJ2-1; TRBD2 might be the D (6 bases). The sequence was obtained from a girl between 5 and 17 years old with multiple sclerosis. The sequencing input was blood. The CDR3 region is CASSPSSVSSYNEQFF. CDR3 coding DNA: TGTGCCAGCAGCCCTTCTAGCGTTAGCTCCTACAATGAGCAGTTCTTC.